The 24 T cell receptor beta chains in this list originate from one sample, sequenced in a study of neurological immune-mediated disorders. TCRdb re-analysed the 5' RACE reads in MiXCR, keeping a single row per CDR3 protein. The repertoire holds tens of thousands of distinct CDR3 sequences, with around 5.8% as singletons. The sample consisted of CD4+ T cells from blood. Receptor source: a woman in her late teens or twenties with multiple sclerosis.

This clonotype was seen at least ten times. V usage is TRBV20-1 and J usage is TRBJ1-1; D not resolved. Looked up from germline, CDR1 is DFQATT and CDR2 is SNEGSKA (reference sequence). Trimming took 0 bases from V and 2 from J, leaving 13 bases between them. The CDR3 totals 15 residues. As DNA, the CDR3 is TGCAGTGCTAGAGATGTGCGACCGCTTAACACTGAAGCTTTCTTT. Translation gives CSARDVRPLNTEAFF.

This clonotype was recorded at least ten times. The chain is built from TRBV20-1 and TRBJ2-1; possible D gene TRBD1, 5 bases. The germline gives CDR1 DFQATT, CDR2 SNEGSKA (reference sequence). Trimming removed 5 bases from V and 13 bases from J, with 27 bases in between. The CDR3 sequence is 15 residues long. CDR3 nucleotide sequence: TGCAGTGCTTCCGAGATAAGGCAGGGCCATAACCCACAGTTCTTC. Translation: CSASEIRQGHNPQFF.

This clonotype has a count of ten or more. The rearrangement joins TRBV12-3 or TRBV12-4 to TRBJ1-3; tentative D call: TRBD1 (6 bases). CDR3 length: 14 residues. The V end lost 5 bases, the J end lost 3 bases, and 11 bases lay between the germline ends. Here the CDR3 reads CASSNRAYGNTIYF. The DNA for the CDR3 is TGTGCCAGCAGTAACAGGGCCTATGGAAACACCATATATTTT.

This clonotype was picked up many times. J is TRBJ2-7 and V is TRBV20-1; maybe TRBD1 (6 bases). V lost 6 bases and J 4 bases, leaving 16 bases between the germline ends. Germline CDR1 DFQATT, CDR2 SNEGSKA (reference sequence). The CDR3 extends over 13 amino acids. The CDR3 DNA is TGCAGTGCCCCCGAAGGGGGAACTTACGAGCAGTACTTC. This sequence encodes CSAPEGGTYEQYF.

This clonotype was observed many times. This chain connects TRBV10-1 to TRBJ2-7, with a tentative D call TRBD1 (6 bases). Germline lookup yields CDR1 WNHNN and CDR2 SYGVQD (reference sequence). V was cut by 6 bases and J by 0 bases, with 12 bases left in between. This CDR3 has 14 amino acids. Here the CDR3 DNA reads TGCGCCAGCAGCGATTACAGGGACTCCTACGAGCAGTACTTC. Encoded protein: CASSDYRDSYEQYF.

This clonotype came up many times. V usage is TRBV20-1 and J usage is TRBJ1-2, with TRBD1 matching 9 bases. After removal of 3 bases from V and 2 bases from J, the junction contained 1 base not matched to a gene. The CDR3 covers 13 residues. CDR1 is DFQATT, CDR2 SNEGSKA, per germline (reference sequence). In DNA, the CDR3 is TGCAGTGCTAGGACAGGGGGAAACTATGGCTACACCTTC. Its protein product is CSARTGGNYGYTF.

This clonotype was observed at least ten times. This chain links TRBV28 with TRBJ2-1, with 7 bases fitting TRBD2. The CDR3 spans 15 residues. Looked up from germline, CDR1 is MDHEN and CDR2 is SYDVKM. Trimming removed 5 bases from V and 9 bases from J; junction bases left unmatched: 13. The CDR3 DNA reads TGTGCCAGCAGTGCCGCTAGCGGCCGTAGTGGTGAGCAGTTCTTC. Translation gives CASSAASGRSGEQFF. Variable domain in full (rest from reference TRBV28 and TRBJ2-1): DVKVTQSSRYLVKRTGEKVFLECVQDMDHENMFWYRQDPGLGLRLIYFSYDVKMKEKGDIPEGYSVSREKKERFSLILESASTNQTSMYLCASSAASGRSGEQFFGPGTRLTVL.

This clonotype was observed many times. This sequence joins TRBV5-1 and TRBJ2-6; tentative D call: TRBD2 (6 bases). The CDR3 length is 15 residues. The V end was cut by 0 bases, the J end by 2 bases, with 6 bases between. Germline V gene sequence: CDR1 SGHRS, CDR2 YFSETQ. CDR3 amino acids: CASSLGGAGANVLTF. The CDR3 DNA sequence: TGCGCCAGCAGCTTGGGGGGGGCTGGGGCCAACGTCCTGACTTTC. The full variable domain, rest sourced from reference TRBV5-1 and TRBJ2-6, is KAGVTQTPRYLIKTRGQQVTLSCSPISGHRSVSWYQQTPGQGLQFLFEYFSETQRNKGNFPGRFSGRQFSNSRSEMNVSTLELGDSALYLCASSLGGAGANVLTFGAGSRLTVL.

Points on this clonotype: Lacking the conserved final phenylalanine or tryptophan, this CDR3 likely reflects a read error. CDR3 coding DNA: TGTGCCAGCAGCCAAGAATTAGACTTCTCCTACGAGCAGTACTGC. Its translation: CASSQELDFSYEQYC. The V and J genes are TRBV4-2 and TRBJ2-7; D uncertain. The CDR3 contains 15 residues. The V end lost 0 bases, the J end lost 0 bases, and 9 bases lay between the germline ends. Per the germline V gene, CDR1 is LGHNA and CDR2 is YNFKEQ.

This clonotype was seen many times. The chain joins TRBV3-1 to TRBJ2-2, with a weak D call TRBD1 (5 bases). The CDR3 spans 15 residues. CDR1 is LGHDT, CDR2 YNNKEL, per germline (reference sequence). The V and J ends lost 4 bases and 8 bases respectively, with 17 bases between them. DNA of the CDR3: TGTGCCAGCAGCCTACAGGACGGTCGTGATGGGGAGCTGTTTTTT. This translates into CASSLQDGRDGELFF.

This clonotype was recorded at least ten times. V usage is TRBV18 and J usage is TRBJ2-2, with D perhaps TRBD2 (6 bases). The V end was cut by 4 bases, the J end by 3 bases, with 12 bases between. The CDR3 has 15 amino acids. In germline, CDR1 is KGHSH, CDR2 LQKENI. The chain's CDR3 is CASSLRDSYTGELFF. CDR3 sequence (DNA): TGTGCCAGCTCACTCCGGGACTCCTACACCGGGGAGCTGTTTTTT. Together with reference TRBV18 and TRBJ2-2, the CDR3 gives the full variable domain: NAGVMQNPRHLVRRRGQEARLRCSPMKGHSHVYWYRQLPEEGLKFMVYLQKENIIDESGMPKERFSAEFPKEGPSILRIQQVVRGDSAAYFCASSLRDSYTGELFFGEGSRLTVL.

Many counts were recorded for this clonotype. The CDR3 DNA is TGCAGTGCTAGGACTAGCGGGGTGATGAGCTCCTACAATGAGCAGTTCTTC. It is translated as CSARTSGVMSSYNEQFF. V usage is TRBV20-1 and J usage is TRBJ2-1, with 11 bases fitting TRBD2. The V gene's germline CDR1 is DFQATT and CDR2 SNEGSKA (reference sequence). The CDR3 has 17 residues. After removal of 3 bases from V and 0 bases from J, the junction contained 7 bases not matched to a gene.

This clonotype was seen at least ten times. As DNA, the CDR3 is TGCAGTGCCCGGACAGCGAACACCGGGGAGCTGTTTTTT. This gives the protein CSARTANTGELFF. This chain uses TRBV20-1 with TRBJ2-2, with D perhaps TRBD1 (6 bases). Germline V gene lookup returns CDR1 DFQATT and CDR2 SNEGSKA (reference sequence). The CDR3 has 13 amino acids. Trimming removed 6 bases at V and 0 bases at J, with 8 bases between.

This clonotype was detected only once. The V gene is TRBV12-2, the J gene TRBJ2-2; TRBD2 is taken as the D call from the table, unchecked against the DNA. TRBV12-2 is tagged as a pseudogene. This CDR3 is built from 15 residues. The CDR3 sequence is CASRLCEGNTGELFF. The CDR3 DNA reads as TGTGCAAGTCGCTTATGTGAGGGTAACACCGGGGAGCTGTTTTTT.

This clonotype was picked up many times. The V and J genes are TRBV5-1 and TRBJ1-1; D not certain. Germline V lookup: CDR1 SGHRS, CDR2 YFSETQ. The CDR3 sequence is 13 residues long. The germline V and J ends were trimmed by 1 base and 1 base, with 5 bases remaining between them. CDR3 sequence: CASSLRSNTEAFF. The DNA of the CDR3 is TGCGCCAGCAGCTTGCGGTCGAACACTGAAGCTTTCTTT.

This clonotype was observed many times. The chain carries TRBV6-5 and TRBJ1-1, with 8 bases matching TRBD1. The germline CDR1 and CDR2 sequences are MNHEY and SVGAGI. The trim removed 6 bases at V and 5 bases at J, leaving 5 bases unmatched. The CDR3 runs 13 residues. CDR3 in amino acids: CASSRGLRTEAFF. CDR3 bases: TGTGCCAGCAGCAGGGGGCTCCGAACTGAAGCTTTCTTT.

In this sample, this clonotype turned up many times. The chain recombines TRBV20-1 with TRBJ2-1; 10 bases are shared with TRBD2. Germline loops: CDR1 DFQATT, CDR2 SNEGSKA (reference sequence). The trim removed 6 bases at V and 7 bases at J, leaving 9 bases unmatched. The CDR3 spans 14 residues. Written as DNA, the CDR3 is TGCAGTGCCGATCTAGCGGGAGTTGGAAATGAGCAGTTCTTC. This gives the protein CSADLAGVGNEQFF.

The V gene is TRBV27, the J gene TRBJ1-3; no clear D gene. This CDR3 is 16 amino acids long. V dropped 2 bases and J dropped 4 bases, with 15 bases sitting between them. In germline, CDR1 is MNHEY, CDR2 SMNVEV (reference sequence). The CDR3 loop is CASSLAGPGAGNTIYF. The CDR3 nucleotides are TGTGCCAGCAGTTTAGCCGGGCCCGGAGCCGGAAACACCATATATTTT.

CDR3 loop: CASSDSSAGELFF. The CDR3 bases are TGTGCCAGCAGTGACTCTAGCGCCGGGGAGCTGTTTTTT. This sequence joins TRBV6-4 and TRBJ2-2, with D perhaps TRBD2 (5 bases). V dropped 0 bases and J dropped 6 bases, with 5 bases sitting between them. The germline CDR1 and CDR2 sequences are MRHNA and SNTAGT. This CDR3 spans 13 amino acids.

This clonotype was recorded at least ten times. The chain employs TRBV20-1 and TRBJ1-5; 8 bases are a match to TRBD1. Germline values: CDR1 DFQATT, CDR2 SNEGSKA (reference sequence). The V segment lost 5 bases and the J segment 4 bases; nucleotides outside the gene matches: 4. CDR3 length equals 13 residues. The CDR3 here is CSADRGDNQPQHF. Written as DNA, the CDR3 is TGCAGTGCTGACAGGGGCGATAATCAGCCCCAGCATTTT.

This clonotype was found many times. CDR3 sequence: CASSYSLGGTSNSPLHF. The CDR3 region has the DNA TGTGCCAGCAGTTACTCGCTTGGGGGGACAAGTAATTCACCCCTCCACTTT. The chain combines TRBV6-6 with TRBJ1-6; D perhaps matches TRBD1 (6 bases). There are 17 residues in the CDR3. From germline, CDR1 is MNHNY and CDR2 SVGAGI (reference sequence). The V and J ends lost 0 bases and 6 bases respectively, with 15 bases between them.

The chain employs TRBV7-6 and TRBJ2-1; 8 bases map to TRBD2. Germline V lookup: CDR1 SGHVS, CDR2 FNYEAQ. This CDR3 has 15 amino acids. V shed 4 bases, J shed 6 bases, and the junction held 8 bases outside the gene matches. The CDR3 loop reads CASSYSGGRINEQFF. The CDR3 DNA reads TGTGCCAGCAGCTACAGCGGGGGACGAATCAATGAGCAGTTCTTC.

The chain combines TRBV5-4 with TRBJ1-2, with 7 bases matching TRBD1. J lost 7 bases, V lost 4 bases, and 10 bases had no gene match. CDR3 length equals 14 residues. Germline-derived CDR1 and CDR2 are SGHNT and YYREEE (reference sequence). The CDR3 DNA reads TGTGCCAGCAGCCGTCTGACAGGGATGTCTGGCTACACCTTC. Its protein is CASSRLTGMSGYTF.

Ten or more counts support this clonotype. V is TRBV10-3 and J is TRBJ2-3; no clear D. V lost 3 bases to trimming and J lost 7 bases, with 14 bases between them. The CDR3 runs to 14 residues. From germline, CDR1 is ENHRY and CDR2 SYGVKD. CDR3 sequence: CAISEGGSVYTQYF. The CDR3 region has the DNA TGTGCCATCAGTGAAGGCGGCAGCGTATATACGCAGTATTTT.